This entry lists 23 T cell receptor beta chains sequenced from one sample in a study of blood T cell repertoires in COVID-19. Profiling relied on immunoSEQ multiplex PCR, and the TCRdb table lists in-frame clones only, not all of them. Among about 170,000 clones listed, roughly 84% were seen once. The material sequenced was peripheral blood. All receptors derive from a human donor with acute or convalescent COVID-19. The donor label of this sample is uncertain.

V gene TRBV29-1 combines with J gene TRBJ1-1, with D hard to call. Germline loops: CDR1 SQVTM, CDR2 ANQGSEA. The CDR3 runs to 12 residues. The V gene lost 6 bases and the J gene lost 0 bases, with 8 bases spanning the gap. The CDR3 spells CSVGYMNTEAFF. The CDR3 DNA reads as TGCAGCGTGGGCTACATGAACACTGAAGCTTTCTTT.

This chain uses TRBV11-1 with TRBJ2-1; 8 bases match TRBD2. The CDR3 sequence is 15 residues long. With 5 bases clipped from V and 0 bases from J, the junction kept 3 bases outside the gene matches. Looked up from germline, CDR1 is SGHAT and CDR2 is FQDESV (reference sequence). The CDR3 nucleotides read TGTGCCAGCAGCGGAACTAGCGGCTCCTACAATGAGCAGTTCTTC. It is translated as CASSGTSGSYNEQFF.

The CDR3 region is CASSLTSVKETQYF. CDR3 in DNA: TGTGCCAGCAGCTTAACTAGCGTTAAAGAGACCCAGTACTTC. The chain employs TRBV5-4 and TRBJ2-5; 7 bases line up with TRBD2. The J segment lost 3 bases and the V segment lost 2 bases, leaving 4 bases of the junction unmatched. Germline V lookup: CDR1 SGHNT, CDR2 YYREEE (reference sequence). This CDR3 is built from 14 residues.

CDR3 nucleotide sequence: TGTGCCAGCAGTTTGACAGGGACCGGCTCTGGAAACACCATATATTTT. It codes for CASSLTGTGSGNTIYF. J is TRBJ1-3 and V is TRBV28; 7 bases match TRBD1. The CDR3 spans 16 residues. CDR1 is MDHEN, CDR2 SYDVKM, per germline. The V and J ends lost 3 bases and 0 bases, in that order; junction bases with no gene match: 5.

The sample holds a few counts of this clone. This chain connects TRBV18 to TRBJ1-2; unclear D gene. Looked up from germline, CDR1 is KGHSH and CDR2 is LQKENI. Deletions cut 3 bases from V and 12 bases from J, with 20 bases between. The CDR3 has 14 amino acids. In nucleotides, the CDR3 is TGTGCCAGCTCACCGGTCGACGTCCCGGCTGGAGACACCTTC. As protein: CASSPVDVPAGDTF. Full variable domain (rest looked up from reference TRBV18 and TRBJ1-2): NAGVMQNPRHLVRRRGQEARLRCSPMKGHSHVYWYRQLPEEGLKFMVYLQKENIIDESGMPKERFSAEFPKEGPSILRIQQVVRGDSAAYFCASSPVDVPAGDTFGSGTRLTVV.

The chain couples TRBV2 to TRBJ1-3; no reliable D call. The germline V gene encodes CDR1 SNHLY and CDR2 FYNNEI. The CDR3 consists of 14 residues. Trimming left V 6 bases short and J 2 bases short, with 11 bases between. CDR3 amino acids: CASREPLAGNTIYF. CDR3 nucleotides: TGTGCCAGCAGGGAGCCCCTCGCTGGAAACACCATATATTTT.

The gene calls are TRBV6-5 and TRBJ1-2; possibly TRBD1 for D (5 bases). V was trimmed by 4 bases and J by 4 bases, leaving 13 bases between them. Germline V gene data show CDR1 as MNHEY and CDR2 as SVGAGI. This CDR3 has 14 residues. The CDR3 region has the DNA TGTGCCAGCAGTTCCCTCGCGGGGGGCTATGGCTACACCTTC. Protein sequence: CASSSLAGGYGYTF.

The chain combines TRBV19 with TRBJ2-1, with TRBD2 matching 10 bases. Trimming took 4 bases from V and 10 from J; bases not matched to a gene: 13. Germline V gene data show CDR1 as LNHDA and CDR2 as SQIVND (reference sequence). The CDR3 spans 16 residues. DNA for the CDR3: TGTGCCAGTAGTACGCAACAAGCGGGGGGGTCGAAGGAGCAGTTCTTC. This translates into CASSTQQAGGSKEQFF.

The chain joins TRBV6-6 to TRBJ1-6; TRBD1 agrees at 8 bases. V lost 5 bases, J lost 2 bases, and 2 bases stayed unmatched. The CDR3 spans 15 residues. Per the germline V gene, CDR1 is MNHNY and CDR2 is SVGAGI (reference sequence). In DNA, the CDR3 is TGTGCCAGCAGTCAGGACAGGGCCTATAATTCACCCCTCCACTTT. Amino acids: CASSQDRAYNSPLHF.

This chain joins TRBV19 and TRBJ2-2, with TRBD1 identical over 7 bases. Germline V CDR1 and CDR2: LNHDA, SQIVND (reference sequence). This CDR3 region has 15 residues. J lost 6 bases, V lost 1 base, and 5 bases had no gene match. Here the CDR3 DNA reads TGTGCCAGTAGTATAGGCCAGCAGGGGGCCGGGGAGCTGTTTTTT. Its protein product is CASSIGQQGAGELFF.

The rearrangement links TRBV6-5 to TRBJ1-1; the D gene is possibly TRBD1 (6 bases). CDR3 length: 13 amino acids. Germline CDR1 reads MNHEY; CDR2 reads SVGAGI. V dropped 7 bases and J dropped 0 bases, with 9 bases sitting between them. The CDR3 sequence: CASIGTLNTEAFF. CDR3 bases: TGTGCCAGCATTGGGACACTGAACACTGAAGCTTTCTTT.

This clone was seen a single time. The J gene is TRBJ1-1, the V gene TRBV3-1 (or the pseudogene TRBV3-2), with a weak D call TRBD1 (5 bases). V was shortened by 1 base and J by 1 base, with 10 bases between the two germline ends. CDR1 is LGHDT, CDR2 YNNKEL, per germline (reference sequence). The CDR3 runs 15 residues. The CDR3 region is CASSQGGGGNTEAFF. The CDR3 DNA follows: TGTGCCAGCAGCCAAGGGGGGGGAGGGAACACTGAAGCTTTCTTT.

CDR3 loop: CASSLSPDLYNEQFF. CDR3 DNA: TGCGCCAGCAGCTTGTCCCCCGACTTGTACAATGAGCAGTTCTTC. The rearrangement links TRBV5-1 to TRBJ2-1; D is uncertain. The CDR3 sequence is 15 residues long. Trimming shortened V by 1 base and J by 4 bases, and 12 bases separated the two germline ends. The germline V gene encodes CDR1 SGHRS and CDR2 YFSETQ.

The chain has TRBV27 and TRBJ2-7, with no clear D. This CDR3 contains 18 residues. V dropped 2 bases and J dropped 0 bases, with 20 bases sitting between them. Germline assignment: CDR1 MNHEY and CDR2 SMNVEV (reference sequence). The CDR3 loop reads CASSLRVGGISSSYEQYF. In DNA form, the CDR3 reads TGTGCCAGCAGTTTACGTGTTGGCGGTATCTCAAGCTCCTACGAGCAGTACTTC.

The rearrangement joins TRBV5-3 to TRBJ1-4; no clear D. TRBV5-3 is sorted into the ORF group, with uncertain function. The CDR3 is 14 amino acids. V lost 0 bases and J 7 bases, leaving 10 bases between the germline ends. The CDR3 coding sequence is TGTGCCAGAAGCTTGGTCCTATCCGGTGAAAAACTGTTTTTT. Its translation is CARSLVLSGEKLFF.

CDR3: CASSPGTSGGVAYNEQFF. For the CDR3, the DNA is TGTGCCAGCAGCCCGGGGACTAGCGGGGGGGTTGCCTACAATGAGCAGTTCTTC. The rearrangement links TRBV11-2 to TRBJ2-1; TRBD2 agrees at 16 bases. V shed 5 bases and J 2 bases; nucleotides not matched to a gene: 6. CDR1 is SGHAT and CDR2 is FQNNGV in the germline V gene. CDR3 length: 18 amino acids.

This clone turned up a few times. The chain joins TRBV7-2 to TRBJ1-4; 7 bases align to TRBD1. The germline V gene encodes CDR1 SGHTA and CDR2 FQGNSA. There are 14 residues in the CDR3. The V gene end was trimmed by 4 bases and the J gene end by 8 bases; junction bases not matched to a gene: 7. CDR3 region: CASSSGQVGEKLFF. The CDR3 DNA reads TGTGCCAGCAGCTCTGGACAGGTTGGAGAAAAACTGTTTTTT.

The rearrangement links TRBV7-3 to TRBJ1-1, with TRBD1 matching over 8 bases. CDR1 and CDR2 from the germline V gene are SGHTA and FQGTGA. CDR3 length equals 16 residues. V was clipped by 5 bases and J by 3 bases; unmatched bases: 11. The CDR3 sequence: CASSLQGAGVDTEAFF. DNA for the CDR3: TGTGCCAGCAGCCTCCAGGGGGCGGGGGTAGACACTGAAGCTTTCTTT.

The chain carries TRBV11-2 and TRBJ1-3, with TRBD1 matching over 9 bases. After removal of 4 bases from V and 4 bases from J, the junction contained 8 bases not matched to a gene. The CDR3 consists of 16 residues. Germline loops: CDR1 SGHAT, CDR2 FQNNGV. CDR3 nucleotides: TGTGCCAGCAGCTCCTCCGGGACAGGGCAAGGAAACACCATATATTTT. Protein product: CASSSSGTGQGNTIYF. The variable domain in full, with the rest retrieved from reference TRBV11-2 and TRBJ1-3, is EAGVAQSPRYKIIEKRQSVAFWCNPISGHATLYWYQQILGQGPKLLIQFQNNGVVDDSQLPKDRFSAERLKGVDSTLKIQPAKLEDSAVYLCASSSSGTGQGNTIYFGEGSWLTVV.

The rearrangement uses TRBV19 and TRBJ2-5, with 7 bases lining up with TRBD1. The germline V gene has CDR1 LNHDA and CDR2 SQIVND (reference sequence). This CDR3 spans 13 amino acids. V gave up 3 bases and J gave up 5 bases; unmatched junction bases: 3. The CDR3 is CASSIEGAETQYF. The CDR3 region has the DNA TGTGCCAGTAGTATCGAGGGGGCCGAGACCCAGTACTTC.

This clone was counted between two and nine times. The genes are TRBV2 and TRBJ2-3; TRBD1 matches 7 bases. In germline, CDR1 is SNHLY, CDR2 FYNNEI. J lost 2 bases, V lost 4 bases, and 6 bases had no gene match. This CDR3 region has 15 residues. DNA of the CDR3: TGTGCCAGCAGTGTCCAGGGGGTACCCACAGATACGCAGTATTTT. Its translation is CASSVQGVPTDTQYF.

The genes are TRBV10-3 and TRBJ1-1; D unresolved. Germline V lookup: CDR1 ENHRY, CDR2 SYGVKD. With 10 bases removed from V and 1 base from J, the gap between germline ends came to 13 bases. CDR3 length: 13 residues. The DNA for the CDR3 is TGTGCCACGCATGTGCCAGAGAACACTGAAGCTTTCTTT. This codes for CATHVPENTEAFF.

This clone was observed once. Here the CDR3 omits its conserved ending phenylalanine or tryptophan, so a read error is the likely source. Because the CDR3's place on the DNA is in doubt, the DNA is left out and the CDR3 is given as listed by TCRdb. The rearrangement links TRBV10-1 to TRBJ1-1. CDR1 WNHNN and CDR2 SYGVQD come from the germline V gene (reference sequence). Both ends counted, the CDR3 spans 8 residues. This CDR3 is CASFQRFR.